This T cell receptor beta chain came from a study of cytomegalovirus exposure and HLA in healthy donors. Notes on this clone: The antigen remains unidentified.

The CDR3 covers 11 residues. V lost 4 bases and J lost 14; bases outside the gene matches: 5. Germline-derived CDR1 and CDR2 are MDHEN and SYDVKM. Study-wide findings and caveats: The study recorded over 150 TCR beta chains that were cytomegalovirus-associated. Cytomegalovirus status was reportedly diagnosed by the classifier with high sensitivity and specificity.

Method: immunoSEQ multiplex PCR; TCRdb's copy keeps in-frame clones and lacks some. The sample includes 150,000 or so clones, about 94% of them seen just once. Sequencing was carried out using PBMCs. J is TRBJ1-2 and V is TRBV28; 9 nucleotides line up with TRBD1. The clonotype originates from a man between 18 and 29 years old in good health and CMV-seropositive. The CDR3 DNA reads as TGTGCCAGCAGTTCCAGGACAGGGGAAACCTTC. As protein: CASSSRTGETF.